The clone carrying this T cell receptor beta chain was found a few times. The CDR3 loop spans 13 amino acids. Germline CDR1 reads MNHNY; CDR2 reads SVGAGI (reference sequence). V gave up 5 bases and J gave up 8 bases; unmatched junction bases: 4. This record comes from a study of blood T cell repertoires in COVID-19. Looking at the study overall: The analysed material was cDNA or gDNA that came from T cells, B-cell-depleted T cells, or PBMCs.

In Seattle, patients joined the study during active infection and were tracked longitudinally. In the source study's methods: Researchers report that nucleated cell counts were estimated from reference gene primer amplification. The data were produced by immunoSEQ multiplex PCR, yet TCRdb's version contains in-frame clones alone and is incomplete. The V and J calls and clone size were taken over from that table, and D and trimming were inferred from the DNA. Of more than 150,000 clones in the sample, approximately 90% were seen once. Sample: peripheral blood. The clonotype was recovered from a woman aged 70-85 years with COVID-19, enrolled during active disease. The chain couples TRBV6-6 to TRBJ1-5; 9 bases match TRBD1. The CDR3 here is CASSNRGQEPQHF. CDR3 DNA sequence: TGTGCCAGCAGTAACAGGGGGCAGGAGCCCCAGCATTTT.